A selection of T cell receptor beta chains follows, all from one sample in a study of CD8 T cells in Susac syndrome. MiXCR, run by TCRdb on the immunoSEQ multiplex PCR reads, gives a single entry per CDR3 protein. The table records under 95,000 distinct CDR3 sequences, 95% of them present only once. The sequenced material came from CD8+ T cells from PBMCs. The receptor source for this set is a human donor with Susac syndrome. CDR3s include the opening cysteine and the closing phenylalanine or tryptophan. The D gene is left open where the match is weak.

V: TRBV7-9
D: TRBD2
J: TRBJ2-1
CDR3: CASSLVPGGSNNEQFF
DNA: TGTGCCAGCAGCTTAGTTCCGGGAGGTTCCAACAATGAGCAGTTCTTC

V: TRBV29-1
D: -
J: TRBJ2-1
CDR3: CSVEVGYNEQFF
DNA: TGCAGCGTTGAAGTAGGGTACAATGAGCAGTTCTTC

V: TRBV9
D: -
J: TRBJ2-2
CDR3: CASSVGGQGNAGELFF
DNA: TGTGCCAGCAGCGTAGGAGGGCAGGGGAACGCCGGGGAGCTGTTTTTT

V: TRBV4-1
D: -
J: TRBJ2-7
CDR3: CASSQDFGSPYEQYF
DNA: TGCGCCAGCAGCCAAGATTTCGGGAGCCCCTACGAGCAGTACTTC

V: TRBV2
D: TRBD1
J: TRBJ1-2
CDR3: CASSEGTGAFYGYTF
DNA: TGTGCCAGCAGTGAAGGGACAGGGGCTTTCTATGGCTACACCTTC

V: TRBV12-3/TRBV12-4
D: -
J: TRBJ1-3
CDR3: CASSKTADSGNTIYF
DNA: TGTGCCAGCAGTAAGACAGCCGACTCTGGAAACACCATATATTTT

V: TRBV2
D: TRBD2
J: TRBJ2-7
CDR3: CAVRKAGELYEQYF
DNA: TGTGCCGTACGGAAAGCGGGAGAGCTCTACGAGCAGTACTTC

V: TRBV29-1
D: TRBD2
J: TRBJ2-1
CDR3: CSVDPLSLAGAREQFF
DNA: TGCAGCGTTGACCCTCTTTCTCTAGCGGGAGCTAGGGAGCAGTTCTTC

V: TRBV27
D: TRBD2
J: TRBJ2-2
CDR3: CASSSGTSGHNTGELFF
DNA: TGTGCCAGCAGCTCCGGGACTAGCGGGCATAACACCGGGGAGCTGTTTTTT

V: TRBV4-2
D: -
J: TRBJ2-7
CDR3: CASSQDGSGMTYEQYF
DNA: TGTGCCAGCAGCCAAGATGGATCAGGGATGACCTACGAGCAGTACTTC

V: TRBV9
D: -
J: TRBJ2-7
CDR3: CASSPGRNEQYF
DNA: TGTGCCAGCAGCCCGGGACGGAACGAGCAGTACTTC

V: TRBV15
D: -
J: TRBJ1-2
CDR3: CATSRQSFRDNYGYTF
DNA: TGTGCCACCAGCAGACAATCCTTCCGGGATAACTATGGCTACACCTTC

V: TRBV9
D: TRBD2
J: TRBJ2-7
CDR3: CASSVETSGSYEQYF
DNA: TGTGCCAGCAGCGTAGAGACTAGCGGTTCCTACGAGCAGTACTTC

V: TRBV7-8
D: -
J: TRBJ2-7
CDR3: CASSLEPGVSREQYF
DNA: TGTGCCAGCAGCTTAGAACCGGGGGTTTCACGCGAGCAGTACTTC

V: TRBV12-5
D: TRBD1
J: TRBJ2-5
CDR3: CASAHPTGKTETQYF
DNA: TGTGCTAGTGCCCACCCGACAGGGAAAACAGAGACCCAGTACTTC

V: TRBV9
D: -
J: TRBJ2-5
CDR3: CASSPSSSETQYF
DNA: TGTGCCAGCAGCCCTAGCTCTTCAGAGACCCAGTACTTC

V: TRBV9
D: -
J: TRBJ2-7
CDR3: CASSQSGGPSYEQYF
DNA: TGTGCCAGCAGCCAAAGCGGTGGGCCCTCCTACGAGCAGTACTTC

V: TRBV20-1
D: TRBD1
J: TRBJ2-1
CDR3: CSARGLTGEWGEQFF
DNA: TGCAGTGCTAGAGGCCTAACAGGGGAGTGGGGTGAGCAGTTCTTC

V: TRBV24-1
D: TRBD2
J: TRBJ2-1
CDR3: CATSEISGEQFF
DNA: TGTGCCACCAGTGAGATTAGCGGGGAGCAGTTCTTC

V: TRBV9
D: TRBD2
J: TRBJ2-7
CDR3: CASSTSGTPGEQYF
DNA: TGTGCCAGCAGCACGAGCGGGACTCCGGGCGAGCAGTACTTC

V: TRBV6-2/TRBV6-3
D: TRBD2
J: TRBJ2-1
CDR3: CASSPGLANEQFF
DNA: TGTGCCAGCAGCCCCGGACTAGCAAATGAGCAGTTCTTC

V: TRBV6-6
D: -
J: TRBJ2-5
CDR3: CASSYSGQAETQYF
DNA: TGTGCCAGCAGTTACTCGGGGCAAGCGGAGACCCAGTACTTC

V: TRBV7-2
D: TRBD2
J: TRBJ2-1
CDR3: CASSLEGTSGRHYNEQFF
DNA: TGTGCCAGCAGCTTAGAAGGGACTAGCGGGAGACACTACAATGAGCAGTTCTTC

V: TRBV20-1
D: -
J: TRBJ2-1
CDR3: CSAAFETPYNEQFF
DNA: TGCAGTGCTGCTTTTGAGACCCCGTACAATGAGCAGTTCTTC

V: TRBV19
D: -
J: TRBJ1-1
CDR3: CASRPGGNTEAFF
DNA: TGTGCCAGTCGCCCGGGGGGCAACACTGAAGCTTTCTTT

V: TRBV5-4
D: TRBD1
J: TRBJ2-7
CDR3: CASSEGDRGGYEQYF
DNA: TGTGCCAGCAGCGAGGGAGACAGGGGCGGCTACGAGCAGTACTTC

V: TRBV5-6
D: -
J: TRBJ2-7
CDR3: CASSSGGPINSYEQYF
DNA: TGTGCCAGCAGCTCCGGGGGACCTATAAACTCCTACGAGCAGTACTTC

V: TRBV29-1
D: -
J: TRBJ2-5
CDR3: CSVDLRPQETQYF
DNA: TGCAGCGTTGATTTGCGGCCACAAGAGACCCAGTACTTC

V: TRBV6-5
D: -
J: TRBJ2-2
CDR3: CASSPTIWGELFF
DNA: TGTGCCAGCAGCCCCACCATTTGGGGGGAGCTGTTTTTT

V: TRBV12-3/TRBV12-4
D: -
J: TRBJ1-5
CDR3: CASSPVGGQPQHF
DNA: TGTGCCAGCAGTCCGGTCGGGGGCCAGCCCCAGCATTTT

V: TRBV7-9
D: -
J: TRBJ2-5
CDR3: CASSLAMGVQTQYF
DNA: TGTGCCAGCAGCTTAGCCATGGGAGTGCAGACCCAGTACTTC

V: TRBV12-3/TRBV12-4
D: TRBD2
J: TRBJ2-1
CDR3: CASSLGFGGGKPLNEQFF
DNA: TGTGCCAGCAGTTTGGGGTTCGGGGGAGGGAAGCCCCTCAATGAGCAGTTCTTC

V: TRBV7-9
D: TRBD1
J: TRBJ2-2
CDR3: CASSLDLVDRVSTGELFF
DNA: TGTGCCAGCAGCTTGGACCTGGTGGACAGGGTCAGCACCGGGGAGCTGTTTTTT

V: TRBV29-1
D: -
J: TRBJ2-7
CDR3: CSVGDYSYEQYF
DNA: TGCAGCGTTGGGGATTACTCCTACGAGCAGTACTTC

V: TRBV29-1
D: -
J: TRBJ1-3
CDR3: CSVETPDSHSGNTIYF
DNA: TGCAGCGTTGAAACCCCGGACAGTCACTCTGGAAACACCATATATTTT

V: TRBV4-1
D: -
J: TRBJ1-2
CDR3: CASSQDEGFGYGYTF
DNA: TGCGCCAGCAGCCAAGATGAGGGGTTCGGCTATGGCTACACCTTC

V: TRBV4-3
D: -
J: TRBJ2-5
CDR3: CASSQVRGTAVWTQYF
DNA: TGCGCCAGCAGCCAAGTTCGCGGGACGGCCGTATGGACCCAGTACTTC

V: TRBV12-3/TRBV12-4
D: -
J: TRBJ2-1
CDR3: CASSSSHEQFF
DNA: TGTGCCAGCAGTTCTAGTCATGAGCAGTTCTTC